This T cell receptor beta chain was identified during a study of control samples from healthy donors and cancer patients. Clones were sequenced by immunoSEQ multiplex PCR, and TCRdb holds only the in-frame ones, with some missing. The sample has 150,000 or so clones; around nine tenths are singletons. Trimming took 3 bases from V and 5 from J, leaving 8 bases between them. CDR3 length equals 13 residues. The chain combines TRBV12-3 or TRBV12-4 with TRBJ1-5, with D maybe TRBD1 (6 bases). The TCR originated in a woman in her thirties in good health. Specimen: blood. CDR3 sequence reads: CASSLRTDQPQHF. The CDR3 region has the DNA TGTGCCAGCAGTTTGAGGACAGATCAGCCCCAGCATTTT.